The present T cell receptor (beta chain) was sequenced within a study of T cells after posttransplantation cyclophosphamide. Produced via immunoSEQ multiplex PCR; TCRdb's table is partial and in-frame only. Found here are some 23,000 clones, no singletons; the ten largest cover less than 5.5%. This clone has ten or more counts. CDR1 and CDR2 (germline): SNHLY, FYNNEI. The CDR3 contains 11 residues. V lost 6 bases and J 5 bases, leaving 7 bases between the germline ends. Sequencing used PBMCs. The chain links TRBV2 to TRBJ1-2; D not resolved. The sequence was obtained from a woman aged 45-65 years in good health, CMV-negative, and a related stem cell transplant donor. The CDR3 nucleotides are TGTGCCAGCAGCCCAGAATATGGCTACACCTTC. Translated: CASSPEYGYTF.